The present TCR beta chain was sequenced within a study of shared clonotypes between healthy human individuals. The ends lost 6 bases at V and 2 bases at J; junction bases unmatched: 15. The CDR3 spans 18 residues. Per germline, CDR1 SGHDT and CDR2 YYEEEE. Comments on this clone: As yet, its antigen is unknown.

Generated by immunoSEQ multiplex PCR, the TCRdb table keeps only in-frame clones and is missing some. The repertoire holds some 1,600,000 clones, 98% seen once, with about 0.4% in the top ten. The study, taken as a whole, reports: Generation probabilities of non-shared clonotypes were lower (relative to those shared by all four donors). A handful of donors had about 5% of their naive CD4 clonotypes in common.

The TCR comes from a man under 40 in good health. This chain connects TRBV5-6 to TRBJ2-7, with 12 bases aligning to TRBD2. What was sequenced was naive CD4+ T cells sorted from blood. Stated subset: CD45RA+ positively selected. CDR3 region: CASISWLSLAGGPYEQYF. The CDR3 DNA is TGTGCCAGCATCTCGTGGTTATCACTAGCGGGAGGTCCCTACGAGCAGTACTTC.